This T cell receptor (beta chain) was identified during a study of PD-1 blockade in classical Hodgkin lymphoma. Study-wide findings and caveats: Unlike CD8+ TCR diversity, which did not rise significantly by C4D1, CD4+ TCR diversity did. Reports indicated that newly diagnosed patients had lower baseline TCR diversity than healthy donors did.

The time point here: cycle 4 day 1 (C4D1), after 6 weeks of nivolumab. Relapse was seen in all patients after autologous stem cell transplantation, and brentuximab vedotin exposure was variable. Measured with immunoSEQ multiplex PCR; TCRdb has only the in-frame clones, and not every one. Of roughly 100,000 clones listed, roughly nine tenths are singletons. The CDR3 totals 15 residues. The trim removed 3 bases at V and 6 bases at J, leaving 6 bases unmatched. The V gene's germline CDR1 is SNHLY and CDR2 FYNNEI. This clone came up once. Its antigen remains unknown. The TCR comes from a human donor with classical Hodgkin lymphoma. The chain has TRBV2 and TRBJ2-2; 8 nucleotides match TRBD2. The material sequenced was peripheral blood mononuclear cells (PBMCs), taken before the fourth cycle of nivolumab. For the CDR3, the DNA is TGTGCCAGCAGTGACTCAACGGGAGGGTCCGGGGAGCTGTTTTTT. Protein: CASSDSTGGSGELFF.